This T cell receptor (beta chain) was captured by sequencing in a study of cytomegalovirus exposure and HLA in healthy donors. Amplification used 60 Vbeta primers and 13 Jbeta primers. Authors' methods: In a later analysis, roughly 11 million of about 80 million unique beta chains occurred in at least two donors. Only in-frame clones appear in the TCRdb table, and some are missing; sequencing was by immunoSEQ multiplex PCR. The V and J calls and clone size come from that table; D and trimming were worked out from the DNA. This sample has approximately 170,000 clones; roughly 67% occur once, and the top ten carry 5% to 6.5%. Overall study results and limits: Earlier results showed most TCR beta V segments being productive about 90% or about 30% of the time.

CDR3 length equals 14 residues. CDR1 is MNHNS, CDR2 SASEGT, per germline. Details on this clone: Its antigen is still unknown. One junction end does not reproduce the germline sequence, and a read error may be involved.

This rearrangement joins TRBV6-1 to TRBJ1-4; 7 bases are shared with TRBD1. Specimen: PBMCs. The source of this sequence is a woman aged 18-35 years in good health and CMV-seropositive. CDR3 in amino acids: CASSPAGGTEQLFF. CDR3 nucleotides: TGTGCCAGCAGTCCCGCAGGGGGTACTGAACAACTGTTTTTT.